This T cell receptor (beta chain) was identified in a study of cytomegalovirus exposure and HLA in healthy donors. Points from the study as a whole: Within the 100 to 150 validation repertoires, first-cohort TCR clusters tended to co-occur, according to a later analysis. Per published reports, the classifier diagnosed cytomegalovirus status with high specificity and sensitivity. In vitro testing confirmed three CMV-associated chains as specific for CMV antigens.

CDR1 and CDR2 (germline): MGHDK, SYGVNS. The ends lost 5 bases at V and 6 bases at J; junction bases unmatched: 9. CDR3 size: 16 residues. Notes on this clone: Its antigen is not known.

Using immunoSEQ multiplex PCR, the repertoire was profiled, and TCRdb retains in-frame clones only, with some absent. Here the sample spans 130,000 to 150,000 clones, about nine tenths being singletons. The sequencing sample was made of PBMCs. The receptor comes from a man between 18 and 35 years old in good health and CMV-seronegative. This rearrangement joins TRBV25-1 to TRBJ2-3, with 12 positions matching TRBD2. CDR3 protein: CASSTLLAGGSDTQYF. In DNA form, the CDR3 reads TGTGCCAGCAGTACCTTACTAGCGGGAGGAAGTGATACGCAGTATTTT.